This TCR beta chain was documented in a study of blood T cell repertoires in COVID-19 (dated by TCRdb to between 2020 and 2021). About the investigation overall: Collaborator samples came from the United States, Italy and Spain and covered acute and convalescent phases of COVID-19. The dataset comprised deeply sampled blood TCRbeta repertoires from subjects exposed to, actively infected with, or recovered from COVID-19. Sample metadata almost always included a de-identified subject ID, COVID-19 status, age in years and sex. A freely available public database, intended as a resource for researchers studying the immune response to SARS-CoV-2, is where the repertoires were released. The prospective study material was composed of cDNA or gDNA derived from T cells, B-cell-depleted T cells, or PBMCs. HLA class I and class II types, where available, came from metadata supplied by the sample provider rather than from assay-based typing. The samples were drawn from two sources: the first 160 participants of the ongoing ImmuneRACE study, and over 950 subjects contributed by 6 global collaborators. General findings and caveats noted by the study authors: How much clinical and demographic metadata was included differed by source and by participant, and the metadata was provided uncurated.

Collaborating institutions collected whole blood in K2EDTA tubes following their own protocols. For TCRbeta analysis, collaborators shipped samples as frozen whole blood, isolated PBMCs, or DNA extracted from either of those sample types. Notes on this clone: Its antigen has not been determined. The DNA is left out, because the CDR3 cannot be placed on it with certainty; the CDR3 is given as TCRdb lists it.

The immunoSEQ Assay, a bias-controlled multiplex PCR, was used to amplify TCRbeta CDR3 regions from genomic DNA. The study's own analysis went as follows. The number of nucleated cells in each sample was estimated from the amplification of reference gene primers within the assay. To quantify the absolute abundance of each unique TCRbeta CDR3 rearrangement, sequence reads were collapsed and filtered. For each sample, productive Simpson clonality was calculated as the square root of Simpson's diversity index over productive rearrangements. This immuneACCESS table, as held by TCRdb, lists in-frame sequences with V and J called but not all clones. Of the missing ones, under half trace to an unresolved V gene in checked studies; the others have no known cause. V and J calls and clone size are as listed in that table; D and trimming were resolved from the DNA. The sample table contains approximately 140,000 clones; only one count was recorded for around nine tenths of them. The top ten constitute around 20% of the sample.

The CDR3 covers 15 residues, taking in both the cysteine and the phenylalanine. The germline V gene provides CDR1 MDHEN and CDR2 SYDVKM. The sequencing sample was made of peripheral blood. The V gene is TRBV28 and the J gene is TRBJ2-5; the table's D gene call, TRBD1, was not cross checked with the DNA. This receptor was taken from a man in his fifties with active or convalescent COVID-19. The CDR3 amino acid sequence is: CASSTSGQGKETQYF.